Following are 2 T cell receptor beta chains from one sample sequenced in a study of identical twins (dated by TCRdb to 2015 to 2016). The receptor library was made with 5' RACE. For sequencing, an Illumina HiSeq 2000 was employed. TCRdb cleaned the public reads at Q25 with fastp, built clones with MiXCR and kept in-frame beta chains. Rows matching on CDR3 protein sequence are summarized as one entry with the most common DNA and genes. The sample records about 900,000 distinct CDR3 sequences, 9% to 15% of which are singletons. The ten largest clones add up to under 2% of the sample. These same records also appear under a second study, on yellow fever vaccine responses in identical twins.

The specimen was PBMCs. These TCRs come from a woman aged 18-29 years in good health.

This clonotype has just a few counts. CDR3 region: CASSRANQPQHF. DNA of the CDR3: TGTGCCAGCAGCCGAGCGAATCAGCCCCAGCATTTT. The rearrangement uses TRBV3-1 and TRBJ1-5, with D unclear. V gave up 4 bases and J gave up 4 bases, with 5 bases separating them. CDR3 size: 12 residues. Germline V lookup: CDR1 LGHDT, CDR2 YNNKEL (reference sequence).

The rearrangement joins TRBV2 to TRBJ1-1, with no clear D. This CDR3 has 13 residues. Germline assignment: CDR1 SNHLY and CDR2 FYNNEI. The V end was cut by 8 bases, the J end by 0 bases, with 10 bases between. The CDR3 protein is CASGTSMNTEAFF. The CDR3 DNA is TGTGCCAGCGGAACCAGTATGAACACTGAAGCTTTCTTT.